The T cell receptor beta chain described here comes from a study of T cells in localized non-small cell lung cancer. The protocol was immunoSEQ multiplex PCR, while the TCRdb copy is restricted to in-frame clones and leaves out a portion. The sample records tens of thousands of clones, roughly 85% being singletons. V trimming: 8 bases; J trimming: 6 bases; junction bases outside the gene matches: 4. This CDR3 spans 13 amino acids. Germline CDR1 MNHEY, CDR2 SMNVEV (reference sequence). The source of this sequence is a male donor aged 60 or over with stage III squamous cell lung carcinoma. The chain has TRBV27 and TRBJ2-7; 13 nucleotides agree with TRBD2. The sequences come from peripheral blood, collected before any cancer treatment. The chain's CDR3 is CASWGLAGLEQYF. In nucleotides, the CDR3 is TGTGCCAGCTGGGGACTAGCGGGACTCGAGCAGTACTTC.